The TCR beta chain under discussion was sequenced for a study of T cell repertoires in cytomegalovirus infection. Trimming removed 0 bases from V and 4 bases from J, with 13 bases in between. The length of the CDR3 is 15 residues. Per germline, CDR1 SGHVS and CDR2 FQNEAQ. TCRdb itself ran the reads through MiXCR, one entry per CDR3 protein. Of roughly 700,000 distinct CDR3 sequences listed, around a third are singletons. This clonotype was observed many times. What it recognizes is unknown. J is TRBJ2-7 and V is TRBV7-8; weak D call: TRBD2 (5 bases). The receptor was derived from a human donor in good health (CMV status not recorded). Some clones in this sample may be carry-over from other donors' samples. This material consisted of cultured PBMCs, taken from culture after CMV antigen stimulation. The CDR3 DNA reads TGTGCCAGCAGCTTAGCGACTAACCCTGGGTACGAGCAGTACTTC. As protein: CASSLATNPGYEQYF.